These T cell receptor beta chains were read from a single sample in a study of blood T cell repertoires in COVID-19. Sequencing was performed with immunoSEQ multiplex PCR; in TCRdb, only in-frame clones are kept and a portion is missing. The repertoire has some 350,000 clones, about 89% of them found once; the top ten carry approximately 3%. Sequenced input: peripheral blood. The receptor set was obtained from a woman between 25 and 40 years old with COVID-19, enrolled during active disease. The CDR3 runs from the conserved cysteine through the conserved F or W. Fields, in order: J gene, V gene, D gene, clone size, CDR3 length, CDR3 DNA, CDR3 protein. A D gene is named only where the DNA matches it firmly. Clone size is not always given. Where it is, it says once, few, many or a class for expanded clones.

TRBJ2-7 TRBV18 . . 13 TGTGCCAGCTCACCAGCGCGAGGCGGAGAGCAGTACTTC CASSPARGGEQYF
TRBJ1-3 TRBV4-3 . . 14 TGCGCCAGCAGCCAAGATTCTTTTGGAAACACCATATATTTT CASSQDSFGNTIYF
TRBJ1-2 TRBV27 TRBD1 . 14 TGTGCCAGCAGTGGTACGGGACAGCCGAGTGGCTACACCTTC CASSGTGQPSGYTF
TRBJ2-5 TRBV11-3 TRBD2 . 15 TGTGCCAGCAGCTTAGCGCGGGAGGGTCAAGAGACCCAGTACTTC CASSLAREGQETQYF
TRBJ2-1 TRBV7-6 . . 12 TGTGCCAGCAGCTTAGGGGGGGATGAGCAGTTCTTC CASSLGGDEQFF
TRBJ2-3 TRBV4-2 TRBD1 . 15 TGTGCCAGCAGCCAAGTGTTGCAGGGGGCGGATACGCAGTATTTT CASSQVLQGADTQYF
TRBJ2-7 TRBV10-3 . once 13 TGTGCCATCAGTGAGAAAACAGGGACCGAGCAGTACTTC CAISEKTGTEQYF
TRBJ2-1 TRBV2 TRBD2 . 15 TGTGCCAGCAGTGAGGGGGAGGGGTCCCACAATGAGCAGTTCTTC CASSEGEGSHNEQFF
TRBJ1-3 TRBV18 TRBD1 . 16 TGTGCCAGCTCACCCTCCAGGACAGGCCATGGAAACACCATATATTTT CASSPSRTGHGNTIYF
TRBJ2-5 TRBV14 . . 19 TGTGCCAGCAGCCTTCCGCGAGTAACCGAGACAGACACCCAAGAGACCCAGTACTTC CASSLPRVTETDTQETQYF
TRBJ1-2 TRBV4-2 . . 18 TGTGCCAGCAGCCAGACCCCCTTAACAGGAATATTTAACTATGGCTACACCTTC CASSQTPLTGIFNYGYTF
TRBJ2-5 TRBV7-9 TRBD1 . 14 TGTGCCATAAATGACAGGGATAGAGTCGAGACCCAGTACTTC CAINDRDRVETQYF
TRBJ1-1 TRBV7-2 . . 15 TGTGCCAGCAGCTTAGCGGCAGGGTCGAACACTGAAGCTTTCTTT CASSLAAGSNTEAFF
TRBJ2-3 TRBV5-6 TRBD2 once 18 TGTGCCAGCAGCTTTCCTCTGGGACCGCTAGCGGGCACAGATACGCAGTATTTT CASSFPLGPLAGTDTQYF
TRBJ2-2 TRBV6-2/TRBV6-3 TRBD2 . 14 TGTGCCAGCAGCCAGCGGGAGGGAACCGGGGAGCTGTTTTTT CASSQREGTGELFF
TRBJ2-3 TRBV6-4 TRBD1 . 15 TGTGCCAGCAGTGCCCGGACAGGGGGTAGGGATACGCAGTATTTT CASSARTGGRDTQYF